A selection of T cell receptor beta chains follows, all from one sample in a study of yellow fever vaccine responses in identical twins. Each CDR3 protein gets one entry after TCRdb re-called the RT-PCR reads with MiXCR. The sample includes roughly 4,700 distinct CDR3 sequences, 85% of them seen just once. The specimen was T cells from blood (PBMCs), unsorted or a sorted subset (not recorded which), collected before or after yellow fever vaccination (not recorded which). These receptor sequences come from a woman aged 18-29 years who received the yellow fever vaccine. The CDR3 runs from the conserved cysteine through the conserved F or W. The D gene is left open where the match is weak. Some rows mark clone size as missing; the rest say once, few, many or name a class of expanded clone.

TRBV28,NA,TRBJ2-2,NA,CASSLWAGKLTGELFF,TGTGCCAGCAGTTTATGGGCAGGGAAGTTGACCGGGGAGCTGTTTTTT
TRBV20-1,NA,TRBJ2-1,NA,CSANQGSYNEQFF,TGCAGTGCTAACCAGGGTTCCTACAATGAGCAGTTCTTC
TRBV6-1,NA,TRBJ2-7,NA,CASMAGYIYEQYF,TGTGCCAGCATGGCGGGGTATATCTACGAGCAGTACTTC
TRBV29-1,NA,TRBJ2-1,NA,CSVDLQDYNEQFF,TGCAGCGTTGATTTACAGGATTACAATGAGCAGTTCTTC
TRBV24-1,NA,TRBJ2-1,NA,CATSDLPPEQFF,TGTGCCACCAGTGATTTGCCCCCCGAGCAGTTCTTC
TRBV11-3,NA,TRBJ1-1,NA,CASRSRGGTEAFF,TGTGCCAGCAGGTCCAGGGGCGGCACTGAAGCTTTCTTT
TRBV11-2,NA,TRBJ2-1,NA,CASSGFSSSYNEQFF,TGTGCCAGCAGCGGTTTTTCCAGCTCCTACAATGAGCAGTTCTTC
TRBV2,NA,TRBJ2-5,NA,CASSGQKETQYF,TGTGCCAGCAGTGGTCAGAAGGAGACCCAGTACTTC
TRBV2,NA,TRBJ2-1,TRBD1,CASGQGGLLNEQFF,TGTGCCAGCGGACAGGGGGGGCTACTCAATGAGCAGTTCTTC
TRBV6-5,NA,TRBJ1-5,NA,CASSSFYQPQHF,TGTGCCAGCAGTTCGTTTTACCAGCCCCAGCATTTT
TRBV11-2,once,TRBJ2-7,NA,CASSLGAGNYEQYF,TGTGCCAGCAGCTTAGGCGCAGGGAACTACGAGCAGTACTTC
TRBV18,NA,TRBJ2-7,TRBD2,CASSPLAGENEQYF,TGTGCCAGCTCACCATTAGCGGGGGAGAACGAGCAGTACTTC
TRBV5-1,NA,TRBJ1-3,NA,CASSLGSADSGNTIYF,TGCGCCAGCAGCTTGGGGAGTGCGGACTCTGGAAACACCATATATTTT
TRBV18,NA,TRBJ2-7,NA,CASSPRQGLYEQYF,TGTGCCAGCTCACCGAGGCAGGGGCTTTACGAGCAGTACTTC
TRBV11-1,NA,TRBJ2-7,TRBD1,CASSPGFDRGTNEQYF,TGTGCCAGCAGCCCAGGGTTTGACAGGGGTACAAACGAGCAGTACTTC
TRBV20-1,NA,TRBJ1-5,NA,CSAHAGSHQPQHF,TGCAGTGCCCACGCAGGGTCCCATCAGCCCCAGCATTTT
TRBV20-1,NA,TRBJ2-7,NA,CSAELSDEQYF,TGCAGTGCTGAACTTAGCGACGAGCAGTACTTC
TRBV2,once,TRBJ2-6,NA,CASKGSASGANVLTF,TGTGCCAGCAAAGGGTCCGCCTCAGGGGCCAACGTCCTGACTTTC
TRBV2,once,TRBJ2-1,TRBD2,CARSDASGSGEQFF,TGTGCCAGGAGTGACGCTAGCGGGAGCGGTGAGCAGTTCTTC
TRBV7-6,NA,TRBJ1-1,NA,CASSLATGQNTEAFF,TGTGCCAGCAGCTTAGCGACAGGACAGAACACTGAAGCTTTCTTT
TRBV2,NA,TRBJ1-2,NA,CASSDGSANGYTF,TGTGCCAGCAGTGATGGCAGTGCCAATGGCTACACCTTC
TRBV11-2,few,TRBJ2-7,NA,CASSLGPAFEQYF,TGTGCCAGCAGCTTGGGACCAGCGTTCGAGCAGTACTTC
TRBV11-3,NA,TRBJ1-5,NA,CASGGGVGSNQPQHF,TGTGCCAGCGGGGGTGGAGTTGGTAGCAATCAGCCCCAGCATTTT
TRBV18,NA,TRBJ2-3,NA,CASSPLTGSTDTQYF,TGTGCCAGCTCACCATTGACAGGATCGACAGATACGCAGTATTTT
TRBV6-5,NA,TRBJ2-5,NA,CASSYSIFGAQETQYF,TGTGCCAGCAGTTACTCGATTTTTGGGGCTCAAGAGACCCAGTACTTC
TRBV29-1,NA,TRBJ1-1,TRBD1,CSAEQGLNTEAFF,TGCAGCGCTGAACAGGGGTTGAACACTGAAGCTTTCTTT
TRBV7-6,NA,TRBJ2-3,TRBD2,CASSLYSGGNTDTQYF,TGTGCCAGCAGCCTCTATAGCGGGGGGAACACAGATACGCAGTATTTT
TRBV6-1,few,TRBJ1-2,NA,CASRPRAKRDYGYTF,TGTGCCAGCAGACCCAGGGCTAAGAGAGACTATGGCTACACCTTC
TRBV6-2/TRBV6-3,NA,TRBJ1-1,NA,CASSYGTVEAFF,TGTGCCAGCAGTTACGGGACGGTCGAAGCTTTCTTT
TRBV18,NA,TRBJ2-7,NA,CASSPPRGEQYF,TGTGCCAGCTCACCACCGAGGGGCGAGCAGTACTTC
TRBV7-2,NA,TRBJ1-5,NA,CASSLATGQLSPQHF,TGTGCCAGCAGCTTAGCGACAGGCCAGCTTTCGCCCCAGCATTTT
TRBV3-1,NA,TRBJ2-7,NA,CASSQAGIPYEQYF,TGTGCCAGCAGCCAAGCCGGGATCCCCTACGAGCAGTACTTC
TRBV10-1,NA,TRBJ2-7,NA,CASRKDSTFTYEQYF,TGCGCCAGCAGAAAGGACAGTACGTTTACCTACGAGCAGTACTTC
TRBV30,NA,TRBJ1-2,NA,CAWSVQSFRSGYTF,TGTGCCTGGAGTGTACAAAGCTTTAGGAGCGGCTACACCTTC
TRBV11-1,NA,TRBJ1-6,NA,CASSGQYNSPLHF,TGTGCCAGCAGCGGACAGTATAATTCACCCCTCCACTTT
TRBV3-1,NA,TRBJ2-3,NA,CASSYRTDTQYF,TGTGCCAGCAGCTACCGCACAGATACGCAGTATTTT
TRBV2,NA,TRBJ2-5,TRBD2,CASSDLAGGDETQYF,TGTGCCAGCAGTGACCTAGCGGGAGGGGACGAGACCCAGTACTTC
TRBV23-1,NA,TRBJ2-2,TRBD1,CARTGTGGAGELFF,TGCGCCAGGACCGGGACAGGGGGTGCCGGGGAGCTGTTTTTT
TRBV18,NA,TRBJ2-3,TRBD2,CASSPQLAASTDTQYF,TGTGCCAGCTCACCGCAACTAGCGGCAAGCACAGATACGCAGTATTTT
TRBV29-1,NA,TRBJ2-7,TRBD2,CSVLVSAGAYEQYF,TGCAGCGTTCTTGTCTCAGCGGGAGCCTACGAGCAGTACTTC
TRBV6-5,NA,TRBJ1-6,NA,CASSLDRNDNSPLHF,TGTGCCAGCAGTTTGGACAGAAATGATAATTCACCCCTCCACTTT
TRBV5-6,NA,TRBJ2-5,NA,CASSSPQETQYF,TGTGCCAGCAGCTCCCCCCAGGAGACCCAGTACTTC
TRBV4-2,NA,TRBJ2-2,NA,CASTAQNTGELFF,TGTGCCAGCACTGCGCAGAACACCGGGGAGCTGTTTTTT
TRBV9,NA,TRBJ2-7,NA,CASSESPGSPDEQYF,TGTGCCAGCAGCGAGTCTCCGGGTAGCCCAGACGAGCAGTACTTC
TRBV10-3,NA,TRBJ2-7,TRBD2,CAISEPRTSGGKYF,TGTGCCATCAGTGAGCCCCGGACTAGCGGAGGGAAGTACTTC
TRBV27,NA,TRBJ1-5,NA,CAGRYRPQHF,TGTGCCGGCAGGTATCGGCCCCAGCATTTT
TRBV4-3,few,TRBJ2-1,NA,CASSRGAAGYNEQFF,TGCGCCAGCAGTCGAGGCGCAGCGGGCTACAATGAGCAGTTCTTC
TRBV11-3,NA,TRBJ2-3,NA,CASSQGLTDTQYF,TGTGCCAGCTCACAGGGTTTGACAGATACGCAGTATTTT
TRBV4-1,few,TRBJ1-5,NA,CASSQVTGAKPQHF,TGCGCCAGCAGCCAAGTCACGGGAGCGAAGCCCCAGCATTTT
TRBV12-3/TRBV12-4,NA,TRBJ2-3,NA,CASSSLTGEVTDTQYF,TGTGCCAGCAGTTCCCTAACAGGGGAGGTCACAGATACGCAGTATTTT
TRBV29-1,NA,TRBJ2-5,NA,CSSSGGVETQYF,TGCAGCTCCTCGGGGGGCGTGGAGACCCAGTACTTC
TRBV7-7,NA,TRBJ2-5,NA,CASSLGGSQETQYF,TGTGCTAGCAGCCTGGGGGGAAGTCAAGAGACCCAGTACTTC
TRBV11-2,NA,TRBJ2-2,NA,CASSFDTGELFF,TGTGCCAGCAGCTTCGACACCGGGGAGCTGTTTTTT
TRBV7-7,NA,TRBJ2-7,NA,CASSPDMFSYEQYF,TGTGCTAGCAGCCCTGACATGTTCTCCTACGAGCAGTACTTC